The clone carrying this TCR beta chain was recorded once. Germline CDR1 MNHEY, CDR2 SVGAGI. CDR3 size: 13 residues. V was pared by 8 bases and J by 2 bases, with 13 bases between. This sample was included in a study of blood T cell repertoires in COVID-19. The overall study: The samples span acute and convalescent COVID-19 from the United States, Italy and Spain. In each case, the material was cDNA or gDNA derived from T cells, B-cell-depleted T cells, or PBMCs.

Repertoires were generated with immunoSEQ multiplex PCR, while TCRdb's copy carries only in-frame clones and drops some. The data show 200,000 to 250,000 clones, approximately 78% seen once. Assignments of participants to cohorts depended upon their own reported clinical history. The sequenced sample consisted of PBMCs or T cells enriched from blood (not recorded which). The sequence was collected from a man aged 40-49 years who had recovered from COVID-19. The chain combines TRBV6-5 with TRBJ2-7; possibly TRBD2 for D (6 bases). DNA for the CDR3: TGTGCCAGCGGTCCTAGCGCAGCCTACGAGCAGTACTTC. Its translation: CASGPSAAYEQYF.